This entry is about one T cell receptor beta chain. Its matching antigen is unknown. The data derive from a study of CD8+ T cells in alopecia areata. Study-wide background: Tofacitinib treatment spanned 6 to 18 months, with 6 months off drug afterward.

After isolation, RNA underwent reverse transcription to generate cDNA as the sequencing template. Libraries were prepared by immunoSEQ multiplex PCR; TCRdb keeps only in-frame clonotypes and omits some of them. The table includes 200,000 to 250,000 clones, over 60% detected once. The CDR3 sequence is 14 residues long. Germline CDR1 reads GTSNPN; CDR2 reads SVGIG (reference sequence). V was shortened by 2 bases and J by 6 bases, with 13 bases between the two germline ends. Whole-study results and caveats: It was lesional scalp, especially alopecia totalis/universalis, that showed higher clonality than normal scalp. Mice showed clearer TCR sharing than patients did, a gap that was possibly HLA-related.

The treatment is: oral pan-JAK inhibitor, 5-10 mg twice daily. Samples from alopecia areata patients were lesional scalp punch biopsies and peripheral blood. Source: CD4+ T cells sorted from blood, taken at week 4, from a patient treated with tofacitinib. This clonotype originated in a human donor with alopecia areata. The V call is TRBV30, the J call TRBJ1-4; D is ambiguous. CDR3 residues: CAWSNSPLDEKLFF. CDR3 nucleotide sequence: TGTGCCTGGAGTAACAGCCCGCTCGATGAAAAACTGTTTTTT.